This T cell receptor beta chain was recorded in a study of CD8 T cells in ankylosing spondylitis. General study points: In ankylosing spondylitis patients, matched synovial fluid reportedly showed significant enrichment of disease-linked clones. The authors found the disease-linked clones to be CD8+ and relatively rare in peripheral blood. There was a TCR beta motif, made of several highly homologous variants, that appeared characteristic of ankylosing spondylitis blood.

This clonotype was counted only a few times. Its antigen is still unknown. Quantitative 5'-RACE with molecular barcodes was used to make the TCR beta libraries. TCRdb reprocessed the 5' RACE reads via MiXCR and lists one record per CDR3 protein. The top ten hold around 3% of the sample, which has roughly 250,000 distinct CDR3 sequences, about 10% seen once. CDR3 length equals 15 residues. With 1 base clipped from V and 6 bases from J, the junction kept 6 bases outside the gene matches. The germline V gene has CDR1 LGHDT and CDR2 YNNKEL (reference sequence). The TCR was taken from a male donor with ankylosing spondylitis or in good health (not recorded which). The rearrangement links TRBV3-1 to TRBJ2-7; 10 bases agree with TRBD1. The sequencing sample was made of blood, either unsorted or a sorted T cell fraction (not recorded which). The CDR3 reads CASSQVPGTGAEQYF. CDR3 sequence (DNA): TGTGCCAGCAGCCAAGTCCCCGGGACAGGGGCCGAGCAGTACTTC.